Shown below are 19 T cell receptor beta chains from a single sample sequenced in a study of T-cell memory formation after mild COVID-19. One entry per CDR3 protein, called by TCRdb with MiXCR from the 5' RACE reads. The table has 400,000 or so distinct CDR3 sequences, 20% seen once. Material: PBMCs or a T cell subset sorted from them (not recorded which). All receptors come from an adult woman who had mild COVID-19 (a few samples of this study predate the infection). Cell type and time point are not known.

The sample holds a few counts of this clonotype. The chain employs TRBV29-1 and TRBJ2-3, with TRBD2 matching over 14 bases. Per the germline V gene, CDR1 is SQVTM and CDR2 is ANQGSEA. The CDR3 runs 20 residues. V was pared by 4 bases and J by 0 bases, with 15 bases of the junction left unmatched. In DNA form, the CDR3 reads TGCAGCGTTGCGACAGGACTAGCGGGAGGAATCCGGGCTAGCACAGATACGCAGTATTTT. It is translated as CSVATGLAGGIRASTDTQYF.

The rearrangement joins TRBV7-9 to TRBJ1-1; D ambiguous. CDR3 length: 15 residues. From germline, CDR1 is SEHNR and CDR2 FQNEAQ (reference sequence). With 1 base removed from V and 1 base from J, the gap between germline ends came to 10 bases. The CDR3 DNA sequence: TGTGCCAGCAGCTTAGAGAGGGTAAAGAACACTGAAGCTTTCTTT. Translated: CASSLERVKNTEAFF.

In this sample, this clonotype turned up a few times. This chain uses TRBV25-1 with TRBJ2-7; perhaps TRBD1 as D (6 bases). Germline CDR1 is MGHDK and CDR2 is SYGVNS. Trimming removed 6 bases at V and 4 bases at J, with 16 bases between. There are 14 residues in the CDR3. For the CDR3, the DNA is TGTGCCAGCAGCCCGGAGGACAGTAGATACGAGCAGTACTTC. It yields the protein CASSPEDSRYEQYF.

V is TRBV12-3 or TRBV12-4 and J is TRBJ1-1; the D gene is possibly TRBD1 (5 bases). This CDR3 is 14 amino acids long. V gave up 3 bases and J gave up 1 base, with 9 bases separating them. CDR3 bases: TGTGCCAGCAGTTTCAGGGACTGGAACACTGAAGCTTTCTTT. This gives the protein CASSFRDWNTEAFF.

A few counts support this clonotype. This sequence joins TRBV29-1 and TRBJ1-2; 9 bases align to TRBD1. Germline V gene lookup returns CDR1 SQVTM and CDR2 ANQGSEA. V trimming: 7 bases; J trimming: 3 bases; junction bases outside the gene matches: 6. This CDR3 has 13 residues. For the CDR3, the DNA is TGCAGCGGCACGGGACAGGGTGACTATGGCTACACCTTC. This sequence encodes CSGTGQGDYGYTF.

The chain joins TRBV7-9 to TRBJ2-3, with D hard to call. Germline-derived CDR1 and CDR2 are SEHNR and FQNEAQ (reference sequence). CDR3 length: 14 amino acids. Trimming pared 5 bases from V and 4 bases from J, leaving 13 bases between. The CDR3 bases are TGTGCCAGCAGCCCAGTTCACGGAGCAGATACGCAGTATTTT. It is translated as CASSPVHGADTQYF.

This clonotype was counted only a few times. The V call is TRBV10-3, the J call TRBJ2-5; D is uncertain. Trimming shortened V by 5 bases and J by 3 bases, and 10 bases separated the two germline ends. Looked up from germline, CDR1 is ENHRY and CDR2 is SYGVKD. The CDR3 is 13 amino acids. The CDR3 DNA sequence: TGTGCCATCAGTAGGCCAGGCGAAGAGACCCAGTACTTC. Protein sequence: CAISRPGEETQYF.

This clonotype has only a few counts. The chain couples TRBV2 to TRBJ2-6; 16 bases align to TRBD2. CDR1 is SNHLY and CDR2 is FYNNEI in the germline V gene. This CDR3 spans 19 amino acids. Trimming removed 6 bases from V and 4 bases from J; junction bases left unmatched: 9. Here the CDR3 DNA reads TGTGCCAGCAGAGCCGGGACTAGCGGGGGGGCGGCCGGGGCCAACGTCCTGACTTTC. Translation: CASRAGTSGGAAGANVLTF.

The chain combines TRBV5-1 with TRBJ2-7, with TRBD2 matching 10 bases. The germline gives CDR1 SGHRS, CDR2 YFSETQ. Trimming removed 4 bases from V and 1 base from J; junction bases left unmatched: 5. The CDR3 sequence is 15 residues long. CDR3 region: CASSRTSGLSYEQYF. The CDR3 DNA follows: TGCGCCAGCAGCCGGACTAGCGGCTTATCCTACGAGCAGTACTTC.

This chain joins TRBV7-6 and TRBJ1-1, with 9 positions matching TRBD1. Unmatched junction bases numbered 9, after V lost 5 bases and J lost 5 bases. Germline values: CDR1 SGHVS, CDR2 FNYEAQ. The CDR3 runs to 15 residues. The CDR3 sequence is CASSEGAGTGTEAFF. In nucleotides, the CDR3 is TGTGCCAGCAGCGAGGGAGCCGGGACAGGGACTGAAGCTTTCTTT. The full variable domain, rest sourced from reference TRBV7-6 and TRBJ1-1, is GAGVSQSPRYKVTKRGQDVALRCDPISGHVSLYWYRQALGQGPEFLTYFNYEAQQDKSGLPNDRFSAERPEGSISTLTIQRTEQRDSAMYRCASSEGAGTGTEAFFGQGTRLTVV.

This clonotype has more than one count but fewer than ten. This chain links TRBV20-1 with TRBJ2-1; 8 nucleotides match TRBD2. The V gene's germline CDR1 is DFQATT and CDR2 SNEGSKA (reference sequence). The CDR3 has 16 amino acids. The V and J ends lost 7 bases and 4 bases, in that order; junction bases with no gene match: 15. CDR3 coding DNA: TGCAGTGTCGCTAGGTACCTTAGCGGGGCTTACAATGAGCAGTTCTTC. Encoded protein: CSVARYLSGAYNEQFF.

The V and J genes are TRBV19 and TRBJ1-1, with D perhaps matching TRBD1 (5 bases). The CDR3 covers 14 residues. CDR1 is LNHDA and CDR2 is SQIVND in the germline V gene (reference sequence). V was cut by 7 bases and J by 1 base, with 13 bases left in between. CDR3 nucleotides: TGTGCCAGTATGCGCGTCGGACAGAACACTGAAGCTTTCTTT. It yields the protein CASMRVGQNTEAFF. Using reference TRBV19 and TRBJ1-1 for the parts outside the CDR3, the full variable domain is DGGITQSPKYLFRKEGQNVTLSCEQNLNHDAMYWYRQDPGQGLRLIYYSQIVNDFQKGDIAEGYSVSREKKESFPLTVTSAQKNPTAFYLCASMRVGQNTEAFFGQGTRLTVV.

J is TRBJ2-7 and V is TRBV7-6; perhaps TRBD2 as D (5 bases). Trimming cost V 3 bases and J 7 bases, with 13 bases left between them. The germline V gene encodes CDR1 SGHVS and CDR2 FNYEAQ. The CDR3 loop spans 13 amino acids. The CDR3 bases are TGTGCCAGCAGCTTCGCTCCCACGGGAGAGCAGTACTTC. Amino acids: CASSFAPTGEQYF.

This clonotype was detected only a few times. The V call is TRBV6-2 or TRBV6-3, the J call TRBJ2-4, with TRBD2 matching 8 bases. V lost 6 bases and J lost 0; bases outside the gene matches: 4. CDR1 and CDR2 (germline): MNHEY, SVGEGT. The CDR3 runs to 15 residues. The chain's CDR3 is CASRPGGLAKNIQYF. Written as DNA, the CDR3 is TGTGCCAGCAGGCCGGGAGGGCTAGCCAAAAACATTCAGTACTTC.

V is TRBV7-2 and J is TRBJ2-1; 10 nucleotides agree with TRBD2. In germline, CDR1 is SGHTA, CDR2 FQGNSA. This CDR3 contains 15 residues. With V trimmed by 5 bases and J by 10 bases, 11 bases remained unmatched. CDR3 nucleotides: TGTGCCAGCAGCACTGATCTAGCGGGAGAGGGAGAGCAGTTCTTC. Translated, it gives CASSTDLAGEGEQFF.

The chain combines TRBV29-1 with TRBJ2-7; D unresolved. The CDR3 has 10 residues. The V end was cut by 4 bases, the J end by 2 bases, with 3 bases between. The germline gives CDR1 SQVTM, CDR2 ANQGSEA. The chain's CDR3 is CSVVPYEQYF. DNA of the CDR3: TGCAGCGTTGTTCCCTACGAGCAGTACTTC.

This clonotype has a single count. The chain employs TRBV29-1 and TRBJ2-1, with D unresolved. The V end lost 3 bases, the J end lost 5 bases, and 14 bases lay between the germline ends. The CDR3 length is 14 residues. Germline-derived CDR1 and CDR2 are SQVTM and ANQGSEA. The CDR3 region is CSVDGSASNNEQFF. The CDR3 bases are TGCAGCGTTGATGGGTCGGCTAGTAACAATGAGCAGTTCTTC.

This clonotype was seen a few times. This chain connects TRBV20-1 to TRBJ2-4; D may match TRBD1 or TRBD2 (5 bases each). The CDR3 runs to 15 residues. The germline gives CDR1 DFQATT, CDR2 SNEGSKA (reference sequence). Trimming stripped 0 bases from V and 0 bases from J, with 9 bases between. The CDR3 DNA reads as TGCAGTGCTAGAGACCCGGGGCTAGCCAAAAACATTCAGTACTTC. Encoded protein: CSARDPGLAKNIQYF.

This clonotype appeared a few times. The V gene is TRBV5-5, the J gene TRBJ1-4, with TRBD1 matching 9 bases. The trim removed 4 bases at V and 8 bases at J, leaving 6 bases unmatched. This CDR3 comprises 14 residues. Germline CDR1 SGHKS, CDR2 YYEKEE (reference sequence). DNA for the CDR3: TGTGCCAGCAGCACGGGGACAGGGTTAGAAAAACTGTTTTTT. This encodes CASSTGTGLEKLFF. Filled out from reference TRBV5-5 and TRBJ1-4, the complete variable domain reads DAGVTQSPTHLIKTRGQQVTLRCSPISGHKSVSWYQQVLGQGPQFIFQYYEKEERGRGNFPDRFSARQFPNYSSELNVNALLLGDSALYLCASSTGTGLEKLFFGSGTQLSVL.